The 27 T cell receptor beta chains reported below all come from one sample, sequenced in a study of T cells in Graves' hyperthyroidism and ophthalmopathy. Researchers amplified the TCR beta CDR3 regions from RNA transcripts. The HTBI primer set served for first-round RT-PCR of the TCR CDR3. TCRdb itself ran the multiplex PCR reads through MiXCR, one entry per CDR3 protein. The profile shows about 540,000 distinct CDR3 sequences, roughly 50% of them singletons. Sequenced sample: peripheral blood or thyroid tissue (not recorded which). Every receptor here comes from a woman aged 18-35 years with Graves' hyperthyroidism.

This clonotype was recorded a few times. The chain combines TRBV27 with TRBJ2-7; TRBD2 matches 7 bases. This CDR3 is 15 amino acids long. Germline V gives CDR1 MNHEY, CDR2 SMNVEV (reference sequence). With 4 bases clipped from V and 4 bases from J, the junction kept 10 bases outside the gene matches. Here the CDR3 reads CASSSLLAAPYEQYF. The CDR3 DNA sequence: TGTGCCAGCAGTTCCCTGCTAGCGGCGCCTTACGAGCAGTACTTC.

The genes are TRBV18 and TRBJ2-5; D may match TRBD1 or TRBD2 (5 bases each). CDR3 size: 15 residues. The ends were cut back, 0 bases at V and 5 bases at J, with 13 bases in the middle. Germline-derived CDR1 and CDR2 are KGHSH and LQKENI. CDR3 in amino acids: CASSPPDGAGETQYF. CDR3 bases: TGTGCCAGCTCACCACCGGACGGGGCAGGGGAGACCCAGTACTTC.

In DNA form, the CDR3 reads TGTGCCAGCAGCTTGAATCAGGGGGAGCTGTTTTTT. It translates to CASSLNQGELFF. The chain uses TRBV5-8 and TRBJ2-2; the D is unclear. The germline CDR1 and CDR2 sequences are SGHTS and YDEGEE. The V end lost 1 base, the J end lost 8 bases, and 6 bases lay between the germline ends. The CDR3 length is 12 residues.

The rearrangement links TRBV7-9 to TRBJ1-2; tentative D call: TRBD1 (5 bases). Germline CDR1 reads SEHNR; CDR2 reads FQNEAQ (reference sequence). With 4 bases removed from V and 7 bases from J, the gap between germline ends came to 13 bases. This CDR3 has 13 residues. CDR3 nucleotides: TGTGCCAGCAGCTCGCCGTCGGGGGGTGGCTACACCTTC. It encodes CASSSPSGGGYTF.

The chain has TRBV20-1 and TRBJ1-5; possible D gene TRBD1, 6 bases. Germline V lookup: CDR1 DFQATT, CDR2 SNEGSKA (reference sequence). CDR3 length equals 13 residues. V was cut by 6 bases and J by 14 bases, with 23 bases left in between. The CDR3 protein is CSAQPIGQIYEHF. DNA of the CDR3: TGCAGTGCGCAGCCGATCGGACAGATCTACGAGCATTTT.

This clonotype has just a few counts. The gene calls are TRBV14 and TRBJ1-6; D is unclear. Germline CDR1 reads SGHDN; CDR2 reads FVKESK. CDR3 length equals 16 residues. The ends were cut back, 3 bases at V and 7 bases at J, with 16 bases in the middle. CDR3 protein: CASSHPRGGRNSPLHF. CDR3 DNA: TGTGCCAGCAGCCACCCCCGCGGCGGACGGAATTCACCCCTCCACTTT.

The CDR3 DNA reads TGTGCCAGCAGCTTGTTGTCTAGCGGGAGATACGAGCAGTACTTC. This translates into CASSLLSSGRYEQYF. The chain carries TRBV5-6 and TRBJ2-7, with TRBD2 matching over 10 bases. The trim removed 1 base at V and 4 bases at J, leaving 5 bases unmatched. Per germline, CDR1 SGHDT and CDR2 YYEEEE. The CDR3 contains 15 residues. Complete variable domain (other parts from reference TRBV5-6 and TRBJ2-7): DAGVTQSPTHLIKTRGQQVTLRCSPKSGHDTVSWYQQALGQGPQFIFQYYEEEERQRGNFPDRFSGHQFPNYSSELNVNALLLGDSALYLCASSLLSSGRYEQYFGPGTRLTVT.

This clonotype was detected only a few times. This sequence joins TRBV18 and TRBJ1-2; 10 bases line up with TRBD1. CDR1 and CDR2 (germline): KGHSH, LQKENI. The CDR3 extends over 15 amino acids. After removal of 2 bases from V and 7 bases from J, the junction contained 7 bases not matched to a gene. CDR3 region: CASSPTRQGAGGYTF. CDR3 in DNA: TGTGCCAGCTCACCAACGCGACAGGGGGCAGGTGGCTACACCTTC.

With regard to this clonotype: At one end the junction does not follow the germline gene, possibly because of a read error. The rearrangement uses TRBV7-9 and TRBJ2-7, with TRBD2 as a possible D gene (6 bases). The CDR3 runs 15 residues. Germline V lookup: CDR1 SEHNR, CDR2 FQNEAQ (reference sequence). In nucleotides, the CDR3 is TGTGCCAGCAGCCAAGGGGAGGCGGACACCGGGGAGCTGTACTTC. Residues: CASSQGEADTGELYF.

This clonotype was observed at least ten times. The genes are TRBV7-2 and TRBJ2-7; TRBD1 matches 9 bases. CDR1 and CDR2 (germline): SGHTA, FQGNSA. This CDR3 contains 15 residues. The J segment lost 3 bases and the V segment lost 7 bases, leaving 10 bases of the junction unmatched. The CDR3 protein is CASNLNPGQGYEQYF. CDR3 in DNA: TGTGCCAGCAACCTCAACCCGGGACAGGGCTACGAGCAGTACTTC.

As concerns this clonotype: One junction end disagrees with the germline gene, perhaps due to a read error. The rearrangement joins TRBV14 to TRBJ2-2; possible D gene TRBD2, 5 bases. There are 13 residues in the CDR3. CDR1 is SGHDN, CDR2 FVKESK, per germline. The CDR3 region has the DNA TGTGCCAGCAAGGGCTCGGCGGCCGGGGAGCTGCTTTTT. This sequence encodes CASKGSAAGELLF.

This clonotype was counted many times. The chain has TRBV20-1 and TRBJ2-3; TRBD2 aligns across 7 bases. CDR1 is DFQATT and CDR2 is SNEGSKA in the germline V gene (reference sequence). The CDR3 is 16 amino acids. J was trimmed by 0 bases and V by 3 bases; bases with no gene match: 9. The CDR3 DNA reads TGCAGTGCTAGTTCTAGCGGAGTTCCTAGCACAGATACGCAGTATTTT. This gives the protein CSASSSGVPSTDTQYF.

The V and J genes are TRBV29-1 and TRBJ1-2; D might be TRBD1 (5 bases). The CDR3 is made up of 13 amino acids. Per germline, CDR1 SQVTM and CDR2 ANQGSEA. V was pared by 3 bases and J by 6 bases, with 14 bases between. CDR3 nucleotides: TGCAGCGTTGAGGGGGAGGTCGCGGATGGCTACACCTTC. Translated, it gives CSVEGEVADGYTF.

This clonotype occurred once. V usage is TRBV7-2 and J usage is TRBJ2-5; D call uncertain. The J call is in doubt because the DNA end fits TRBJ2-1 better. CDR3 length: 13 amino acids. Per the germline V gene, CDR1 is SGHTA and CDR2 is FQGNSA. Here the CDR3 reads CASSLNMDNEQFF. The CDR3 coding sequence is TGTGCCAGCAGCTTAAATATGGACAATGAGCAGTTCTTC.

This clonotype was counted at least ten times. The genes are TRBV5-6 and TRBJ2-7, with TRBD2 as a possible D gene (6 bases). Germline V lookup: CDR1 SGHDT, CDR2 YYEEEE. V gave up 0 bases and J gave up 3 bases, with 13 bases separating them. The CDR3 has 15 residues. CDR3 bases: TGTGCCAGCAGCTTGGCACCTAGCGAAGACTACGAGCAGTACTTC. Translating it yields CASSLAPSEDYEQYF.

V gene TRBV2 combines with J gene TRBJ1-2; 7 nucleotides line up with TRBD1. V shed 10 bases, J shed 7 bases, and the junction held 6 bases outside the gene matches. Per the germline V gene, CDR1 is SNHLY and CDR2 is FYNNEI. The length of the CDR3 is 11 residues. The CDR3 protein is CAKDRASGYTF. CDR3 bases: TGTGCCAAAGACAGGGCGAGTGGCTACACCTTC.

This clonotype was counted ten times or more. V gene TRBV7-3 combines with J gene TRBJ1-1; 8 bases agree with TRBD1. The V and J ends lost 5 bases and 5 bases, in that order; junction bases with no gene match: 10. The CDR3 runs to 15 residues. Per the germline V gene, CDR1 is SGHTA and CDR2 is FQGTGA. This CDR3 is CASSPNGQGDTEAFF. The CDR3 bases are TGTGCCAGCAGCCCAAACGGACAGGGAGATACTGAAGCTTTCTTT.

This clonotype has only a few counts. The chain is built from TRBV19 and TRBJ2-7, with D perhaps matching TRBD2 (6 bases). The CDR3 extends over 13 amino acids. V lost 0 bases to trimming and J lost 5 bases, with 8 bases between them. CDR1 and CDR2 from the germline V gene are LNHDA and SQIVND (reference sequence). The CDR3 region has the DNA TGTGCCAGTAGTATAGAGGCGGGGCACGAGCAGTACTTC. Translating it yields CASSIEAGHEQYF.

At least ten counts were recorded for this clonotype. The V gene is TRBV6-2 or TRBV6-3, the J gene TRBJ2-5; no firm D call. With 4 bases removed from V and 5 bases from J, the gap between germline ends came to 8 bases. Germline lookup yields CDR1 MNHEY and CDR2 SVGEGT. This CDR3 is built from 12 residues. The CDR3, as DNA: TGTGCCAGCAGTTCGACGGTGGAGACCCAGTACTTC. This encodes CASSSTVETQYF.

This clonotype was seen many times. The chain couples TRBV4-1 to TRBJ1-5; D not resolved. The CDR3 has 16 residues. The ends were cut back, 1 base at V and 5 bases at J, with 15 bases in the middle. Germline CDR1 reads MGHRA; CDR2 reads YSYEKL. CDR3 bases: TGCGCCAGCAGCCAAGGGTTGTCCCAAACCGATCAGCCCCAGCATTTT. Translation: CASSQGLSQTDQPQHF.

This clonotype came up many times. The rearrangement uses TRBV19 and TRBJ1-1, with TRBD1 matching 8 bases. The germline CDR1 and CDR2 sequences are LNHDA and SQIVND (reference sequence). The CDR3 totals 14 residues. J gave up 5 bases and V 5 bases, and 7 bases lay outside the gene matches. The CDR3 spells CASSLGQGTTEAFF. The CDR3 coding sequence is TGTGCCAGTAGTCTTGGACAGGGTACGACTGAAGCTTTCTTT.

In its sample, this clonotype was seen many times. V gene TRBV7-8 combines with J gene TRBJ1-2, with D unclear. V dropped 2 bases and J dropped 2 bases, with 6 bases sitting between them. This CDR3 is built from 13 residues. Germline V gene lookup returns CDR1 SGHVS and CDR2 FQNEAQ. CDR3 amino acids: CASSLRRNYGYTF. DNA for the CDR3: TGTGCCAGCAGCTTACGCAGGAACTATGGCTACACCTTC.

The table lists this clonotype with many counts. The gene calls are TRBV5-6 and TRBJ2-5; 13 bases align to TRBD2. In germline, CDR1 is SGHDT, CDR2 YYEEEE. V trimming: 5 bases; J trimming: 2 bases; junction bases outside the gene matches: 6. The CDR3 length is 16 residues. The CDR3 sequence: CASREAGLAGQETQYF. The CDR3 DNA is TGTGCCAGCAGGGAAGCGGGACTAGCGGGGCAAGAGACCCAGTACTTC.

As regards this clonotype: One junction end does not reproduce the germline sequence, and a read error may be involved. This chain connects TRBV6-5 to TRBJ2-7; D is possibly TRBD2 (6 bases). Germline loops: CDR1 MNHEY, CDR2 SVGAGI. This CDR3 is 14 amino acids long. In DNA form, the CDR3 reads TGTGCCAGCAGTTACGGGCGGGGTCCCTACAAGCAGTACTTC. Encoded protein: CASSYGRGPYKQYF.

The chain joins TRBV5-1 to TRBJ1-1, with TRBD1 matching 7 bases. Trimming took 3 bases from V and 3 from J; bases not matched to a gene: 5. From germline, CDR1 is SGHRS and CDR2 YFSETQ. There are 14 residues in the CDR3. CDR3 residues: CASSSGTVDTEAFF. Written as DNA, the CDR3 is TGCGCCAGCAGCTCTGGGACAGTGGACACTGAAGCTTTCTTT.

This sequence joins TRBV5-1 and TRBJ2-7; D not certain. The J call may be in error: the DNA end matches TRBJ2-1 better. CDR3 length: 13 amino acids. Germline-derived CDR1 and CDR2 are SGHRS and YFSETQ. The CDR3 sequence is CASSLWSGNEQFF. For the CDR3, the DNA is TGCGCCAGCAGCTTGTGGTCGGGCAATGAGCAGTTCTTC.

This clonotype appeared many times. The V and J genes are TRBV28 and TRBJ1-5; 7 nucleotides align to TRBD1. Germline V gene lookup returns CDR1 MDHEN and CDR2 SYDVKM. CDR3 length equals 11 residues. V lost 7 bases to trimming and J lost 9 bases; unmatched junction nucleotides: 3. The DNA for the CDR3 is TGTGCCAGCACCAGGGGGGGGCCCCAGCATTTT. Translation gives CASTRGGPQHF.